A selection of T cell receptor beta chains follows, all from one sample in a study of cytomegalovirus exposure and HLA in healthy donors. Measured with immunoSEQ multiplex PCR; TCRdb has only the in-frame clones, and not every one. This sample has 100,000 to 150,000 clones, with roughly nine tenths found just once. Sample: PBMCs. The receptors shown here come from a woman aged 18-29 years in good health and CMV-seronegative. Each CDR3 is given with its conserved first and last residue. The D gene is left open where the match is weak. A row's size may be missing; if present it is once, few, many or a size class.

d_call: TRBD1; cdr3_length: 15; clone_size: once; v_call: TRBV9; j_call: TRBJ1-2; cdr3_aa: CASTRQARQGYGYTF; cdr3_nt: TGTGCCAGCACCAGACAGGCTCGACAGGGATATGGCTACACCTTC
d_call: -; cdr3_length: 16; clone_size: -; v_call: TRBV9; j_call: TRBJ1-2; cdr3_aa: CASSPVGRSANYGYTF; cdr3_nt: TGTGCCAGCAGCCCCGTCGGGAGGTCAGCTAACTATGGCTACACCTTC
d_call: -; cdr3_length: 13; clone_size: -; v_call: TRBV9; j_call: TRBJ1-1; cdr3_aa: CASTTPGGTEAFF; cdr3_nt: TGTGCCAGCACCACCCCCGGGGGGACTGAAGCTTTCTTT
d_call: TRBD1; cdr3_length: 15; clone_size: -; v_call: TRBV6-5; j_call: TRBJ2-7; cdr3_aa: CASSYLQGNTYEQYF; cdr3_nt: TGTGCCAGCAGTTACCTACAGGGGAATACCTACGAGCAGTACTTC
d_call: TRBD1; cdr3_length: 13; clone_size: -; v_call: TRBV27; j_call: TRBJ1-2; cdr3_aa: CASAPGTAYGYTF; cdr3_nt: TGTGCCAGCGCGCCCGGGACAGCCTATGGCTACACCTTC
d_call: TRBD2; cdr3_length: 16; clone_size: -; v_call: TRBV5-1; j_call: TRBJ2-3; cdr3_aa: CASSLGTSGGADTQYF; cdr3_nt: TGCGCCAGCAGCTTAGGGACTAGCGGGGGGGCCGATACGCAGTATTTT
d_call: -; cdr3_length: 13; clone_size: once; v_call: TRBV7-9; j_call: TRBJ1-4; cdr3_aa: CASSQINSEKLFF; cdr3_nt: TGTGCCAGCAGCCAAATAAACAGTGAAAAACTGTTTTTT
d_call: -; cdr3_length: 12; clone_size: -; v_call: TRBV7-9; j_call: TRBJ1-1; cdr3_aa: CASSRGDTEAFF; cdr3_nt: TGTGCCAGCAGCCGCGGGGACACTGAAGCTTTCTTT
d_call: -; cdr3_length: 13; clone_size: -; v_call: TRBV6-5; j_call: TRBJ1-1; cdr3_aa: CASTTAGSTEAFF; cdr3_nt: TGTGCCAGCACCACGGCAGGCTCCACTGAAGCTTTCTTT
d_call: -; cdr3_length: 14; clone_size: -; v_call: TRBV2; j_call: TRBJ2-7; cdr3_aa: CAGSNSMGTYEQYF; cdr3_nt: TGTGCCGGCTCCAATTCGATGGGGACTTATGAGCAGTACTTC
d_call: TRBD1; cdr3_length: 14; clone_size: -; v_call: TRBV9; j_call: TRBJ1-4; cdr3_aa: CASSLAGTAEKLFF; cdr3_nt: TGTGCCAGCAGCCTAGCCGGGACAGCCGAAAAACTGTTTTTT
d_call: -; cdr3_length: 13; clone_size: -; v_call: TRBV14; j_call: TRBJ2-2; cdr3_aa: CASSSRGAGELFF; cdr3_nt: TGTGCCAGCAGCTCCCGAGGAGCCGGGGAGCTGTTTTTT
d_call: TRBD1; cdr3_length: 18; clone_size: -; v_call: TRBV4-1; j_call: TRBJ1-5; cdr3_aa: CASSQNLFAGGGNQPQHF; cdr3_nt: TGCGCCAGCAGCCAAAACTTATTCGCAGGGGGAGGCAATCAGCCCCAGCATTTT
d_call: -; cdr3_length: 13; clone_size: -; v_call: TRBV7-9; j_call: TRBJ1-6; cdr3_aa: CASTEALNSPLHF; cdr3_nt: TGTGCCTCGACTGAGGCCCTAAATTCACCCCTCCACTTT
d_call: -; cdr3_length: 14; clone_size: -; v_call: TRBV11-3; j_call: TRBJ1-3; cdr3_aa: CASSLDRTANTIYF; cdr3_nt: TGTGCCAGCAGCTTAGACCGTACCGCGAACACCATATATTTT
d_call: TRBD1; cdr3_length: 17; clone_size: -; v_call: TRBV7-2; j_call: TRBJ1-5; cdr3_aa: CASSLAVGQGYGQPQHF; cdr3_nt: TGTGCCAGCAGCTTAGCAGTCGGACAGGGGTATGGTCAGCCCCAGCATTTT
d_call: -; cdr3_length: 13; clone_size: -; v_call: TRBV10-3; j_call: TRBJ1-1; cdr3_aa: CATRKTPNTEAFF; cdr3_nt: TGTGCCACCCGGAAGACACCGAACACTGAAGCTTTCTTT
d_call: TRBD1; cdr3_length: 15; clone_size: -; v_call: TRBV5-5; j_call: TRBJ1-2; cdr3_aa: CASSLWDRVEYGYTF; cdr3_nt: TGTGCCAGCAGCCTTTGGGACAGGGTGGAGTATGGCTACACCTTC
d_call: -; cdr3_length: 12; clone_size: -; v_call: TRBV10-1; j_call: TRBJ2-1; cdr3_aa: CASSNPVSEQFF; cdr3_nt: TGCGCCAGCAGTAATCCGGTTTCTGAGCAGTTCTTC
d_call: TRBD2; cdr3_length: 15; clone_size: -; v_call: TRBV10-1; j_call: TRBJ2-3; cdr3_aa: CASSDSGGDTDTQYF; cdr3_nt: TGCGCCAGCAGTGATAGCGGGGGGGATACAGATACGCAGTATTTT
d_call: TRBD2; cdr3_length: 16; clone_size: few; v_call: TRBV5-1; j_call: TRBJ2-3; cdr3_aa: CASSLVGGGSTDTQYF; cdr3_nt: TGCGCCAGCAGCTTGGTCGGGGGAGGGAGCACAGATACGCAGTATTTT
d_call: TRBD1; cdr3_length: 14; clone_size: -; v_call: TRBV7-9; j_call: TRBJ2-7; cdr3_aa: CASSPPDRAYEQYF; cdr3_nt: TGTGCCAGCAGCCCCCCCGACAGGGCCTACGAGCAGTACTTC
d_call: TRBD2; cdr3_length: 16; clone_size: once; v_call: TRBV2; j_call: TRBJ2-1; cdr3_aa: CASSDFAGELYNEQFF; cdr3_nt: TGTGCCAGCAGTGATTTTGCGGGGGAGCTGTACAATGAGCAGTTCTTC
d_call: -; cdr3_length: 14; clone_size: -; v_call: TRBV2; j_call: TRBJ2-1; cdr3_aa: CASLDSPIYNEQFF; cdr3_nt: TGTGCCAGCTTGGACTCCCCGATCTACAATGAGCAGTTCTTC